Listed below are T cell receptor beta chains from one sample, sequenced in a study of regulatory T cells in long-lasting Graves disease. A single record per CDR3 protein comes from TCRdb applying MiXCR to the multiplex PCR reads. The sample contains 450,000 or so distinct CDR3 sequences, around a fifth of which appear only once. Sequencing was performed on peripheral blood mononuclear cells (PBMCs), taken when the disease was refractory, from a patient treated with antithyroid drugs. All receptors come from a female donor with Graves disease. The CDR3 runs from the conserved cysteine through the conserved F or W. D genes are given only for firm matches. A clone size is listed for some rows: how often the clone was seen (once, few, many), or a class if it is expanded.

V	D	size	J	CDR3	DNA
TRBV2	TRBD2	many	TRBJ2-5	CASSPVAGGPETQYF	TGTGCCAGCAGTCCTGTAGCGGGAGGGCCGGAGACCCAGTACTTC
TRBV5-1	TRBD1	few	TRBJ1-6	CASSLAGTGVSDSPLHF	TGCGCCAGCAGCTTGGCCGGGACAGGGGTCAGTGATTCACCCCTCCACTTT
TRBV28	-	many	TRBJ1-2	CASMNPEGFYGYTF	TGTGCCAGCATGAACCCTGAGGGATTCTATGGCTACACCTTC
TRBV19	-	-	TRBJ1-4	CASSGGMLDAEKLFF	TGTGCCAGTAGTGGGGGAATGTTGGACGCTGAAAAACTGTTTTTT
TRBV19	-	-	TRBJ1-1	CASSPGLGEYTEAFF	TGTGCCAGTAGTCCCGGATTAGGAGAATACACTGAAGCTTTCTTT
TRBV11-2	-	many	TRBJ2-5	CASSLDRETQYF	TGTGCCAGCAGCTTAGACAGAGAGACCCAGTACTTC
TRBV30	-	-	TRBJ1-3	CAWSRPIGNTIYF	TGTGCCTGGAGTAGGCCAATTGGAAACACCATATATTTT
TRBV15	-	many	TRBJ2-7	CATSRPVGEQYF	TGTGCCACCAGCAGACCAGTGGGCGAGCAGTACTTC
TRBV27	TRBD2	-	TRBJ2-2	CASSKVAGGQNTGELFF	TGTGCCAGCAGTAAGGTAGCGGGGGGGCAGAACACCGGGGAGCTGTTTTTT
TRBV28	TRBD1	many	TRBJ2-5	CASSPWDRQNQETQYF	TGTGCCAGCAGTCCTTGGGACAGGCAAAACCAAGAGACCCAGTACTTC